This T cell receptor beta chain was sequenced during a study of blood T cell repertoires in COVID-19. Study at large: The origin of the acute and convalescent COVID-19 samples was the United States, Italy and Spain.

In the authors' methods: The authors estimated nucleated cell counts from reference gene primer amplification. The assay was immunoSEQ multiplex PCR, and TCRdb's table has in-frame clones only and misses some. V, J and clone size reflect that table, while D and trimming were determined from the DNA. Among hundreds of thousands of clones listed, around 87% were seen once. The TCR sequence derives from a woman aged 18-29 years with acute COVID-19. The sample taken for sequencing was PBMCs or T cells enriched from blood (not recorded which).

The CDR3: CASSPRTGGVEKLFF. As DNA, the CDR3 is TGTGCCAGCTCCCCAAGGACAGGGGGCGTTGAAAAACTGTTTTTT. This chain uses TRBV18 with TRBJ1-4, with 11 bases lining up with TRBD1. V trimming: 6 bases; J trimming: 7 bases; junction bases outside the gene matches: 7. In germline, CDR1 is KGHSH, CDR2 LQKENI. CDR3 length: 15 residues.